This passage covers 12 T cell receptor beta chains from one sample sequenced in a study of blood T cell repertoires in COVID-19. The assay was immunoSEQ multiplex PCR, and TCRdb's table has in-frame clones only and misses some. The sample contains 85,000 or so clones, around 86% of which appear only once. Sequenced: peripheral blood. Source of these receptors: a man of 80 years or more with acute or convalescent COVID-19.

The chain combines TRBV4-1 with TRBJ2-3; D gene ambiguous. The CDR3 extends over 14 amino acids. CDR1 is MGHRA and CDR2 is YSYEKL in the germline V gene. V was shortened by 0 bases and J by 1 base, with 5 bases between the two germline ends. The CDR3 spells CASSQDSGTDTQYF. As DNA, the CDR3 is TGCGCCAGCAGCCAAGATTCCGGCACAGATACGCAGTATTTT.

This clone has just a few counts. This chain connects TRBV27 to TRBJ2-7; 9 positions match TRBD1. The CDR3 runs 15 residues. The germline CDR1 and CDR2 sequences are MNHEY and SMNVEV (reference sequence). The trim removed 6 bases at V and 0 bases at J, leaving 6 bases unmatched. The CDR3 DNA sequence: TGTGCCAGCAGCTCCGGGACAGGGATCTCCTACGAGCAGTACTTC. Residues: CASSSGTGISYEQYF.

The rearrangement joins TRBV7-2 to TRBJ2-7; a weak D match, TRBD2 (6 bases). Trimming took 0 bases from V and 2 from J, leaving 14 bases between them. The CDR3 is made up of 16 amino acids. Germline V gene sequence: CDR1 SGHTA, CDR2 FQGNSA. CDR3 protein: CASSLASGTGPYEQYF. CDR3 bases: TGTGCCAGCAGCTTAGCGTCTGGGACTGGGCCCTACGAGCAGTACTTC.

This chain links TRBV6-5 with TRBJ2-7, with 11 bases identical to TRBD2. Unmatched junction bases numbered 3, after V lost 7 bases and J lost 4 bases. Germline V gene data show CDR1 as MNHEY and CDR2 as SVGAGI. CDR3 length equals 13 residues. The CDR3 reads CASTGLAGYEQYF. The CDR3 DNA is TGTGCCAGCACCGGACTAGCGGGTTACGAGCAGTACTTC.

The chain combines TRBV10-3 with TRBJ2-7; TRBD2 agrees at 7 bases. CDR1 is ENHRY and CDR2 is SYGVKD in the germline V gene. The CDR3 is made up of 13 amino acids. V shed 3 bases, J shed 3 bases, and the junction held 2 bases outside the gene matches. The CDR3: CAISEGGSYEQYF. The CDR3 DNA is TGTGCCATCAGTGAAGGCGGGAGCTACGAGCAGTACTTC.

This clone occurred once. V gene TRBV19 combines with J gene TRBJ1-5, with TRBD1 as a possible D gene (6 bases). The germline V and J ends were trimmed by 2 bases and 3 bases, with 17 bases remaining between them. Germline loops: CDR1 LNHDA, CDR2 SQIVND (reference sequence). The CDR3 consists of 17 residues. CDR3 in amino acids: CASSIRIRGRDNQPQHF. The CDR3 coding sequence is TGTGCCAGTAGTATAAGGATCAGGGGAAGAGACAATCAGCCCCAGCATTTT.

This rearrangement joins TRBV28 to TRBJ2-7, with 8 bases that match TRBD1. The CDR3 length is 14 residues. CDR1 and CDR2 from the germline V gene are MDHEN and SYDVKM. V shed 2 bases, J shed 4 bases, and the junction held 4 bases outside the gene matches. CDR3 in amino acids: CASSLTGGMYEQYF. The CDR3 DNA follows: TGTGCCAGCAGTTTAACAGGGGGGATGTACGAGCAGTACTTC.

The J gene is TRBJ1-5, the V gene TRBV30, with no clear D. Trimming took 0 bases from V and 2 from J, leaving 14 bases between them. The germline V gene encodes CDR1 GTSNPN and CDR2 SVGIG (reference sequence). This CDR3 comprises 16 residues. The chain's CDR3 is CAWSVLPGGGNQPQHF. The CDR3, as DNA: TGTGCCTGGAGTGTACTACCCGGAGGTGGCAATCAGCCCCAGCATTTT.

The chain couples TRBV10-3 to TRBJ2-7; tentatively, D is TRBD2 (6 bases). Trimming removed 8 bases at V and 2 bases at J, with 16 bases between. The CDR3 extends over 14 amino acids. Per the germline V gene, CDR1 is ENHRY and CDR2 is SYGVKD. DNA of the CDR3: TGTGCCATCCAGAGGGCGGGACCTCCCTACGAGCAGTACTTC. The encoded protein is CAIQRAGPPYEQYF.

This CDR3 is CATSGVDREVGELFF. In DNA, the CDR3 is TGTGCCACCAGTGGAGTGGACAGGGAAGTCGGGGAGCTGTTTTTT. The chain carries TRBV24-1 and TRBJ2-2; 8 bases agree with TRBD1. Germline loops: CDR1 KGHDR, CDR2 SFDVKD. This CDR3 has 15 residues. The ends lost 5 bases at V and 7 bases at J; junction bases unmatched: 8.

The chain uses TRBV7-3 and TRBJ1-1; 8 nucleotides match TRBD1. With V trimmed by 3 bases and J by 5 bases, 5 bases remained unmatched. The length of the CDR3 is 14 residues. The germline CDR1 and CDR2 sequences are SGHTA and FQGTGA. CDR3 protein: CASSLGQGATEAFF. The CDR3 region has the DNA TGTGCCAGCAGCTTGGGTCAGGGGGCAACTGAAGCTTTCTTT.

The chain is built from TRBV5-1 and TRBJ1-4, with no clear D. This CDR3 spans 14 amino acids. Between the trimmed V and J ends, which lost 1 base and 8 bases, there was a span of 12 bases. Germline assignment: CDR1 SGHRS and CDR2 YFSETQ. The CDR3 region is CASSLSGKHEKLFF. DNA of the CDR3: TGCGCCAGCAGCTTGTCCGGGAAACACGAAAAACTGTTTTTT.